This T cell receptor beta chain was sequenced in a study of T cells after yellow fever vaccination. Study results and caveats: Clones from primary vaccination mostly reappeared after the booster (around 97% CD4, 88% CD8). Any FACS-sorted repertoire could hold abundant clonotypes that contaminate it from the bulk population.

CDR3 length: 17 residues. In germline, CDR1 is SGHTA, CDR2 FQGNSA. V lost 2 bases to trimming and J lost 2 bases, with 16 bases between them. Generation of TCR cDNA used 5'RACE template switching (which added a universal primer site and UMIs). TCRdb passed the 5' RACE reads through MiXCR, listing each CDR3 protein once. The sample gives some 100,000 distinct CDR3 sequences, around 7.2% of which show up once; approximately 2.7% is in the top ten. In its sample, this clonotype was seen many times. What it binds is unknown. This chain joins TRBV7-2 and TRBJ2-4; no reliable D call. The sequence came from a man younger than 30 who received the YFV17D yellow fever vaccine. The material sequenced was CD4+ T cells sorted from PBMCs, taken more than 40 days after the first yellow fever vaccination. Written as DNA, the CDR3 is TGTGCCAGCAGCTTACACGGGTCCGAAGTTACCAAAAACATTCAGTACTTC. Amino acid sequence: CASSLHGSEVTKNIQYF.